A selection of T cell receptor beta chains follows, all from one sample in a study of beta chain features in type 1 diabetes. TCRdb's copy holds only in-frame clones and misses some; the assay was immunoSEQ multiplex PCR. The repertoire has 300,000 to 400,000 clones, 13% of them found once; the top ten carry 0.013% to 0.015%. Sequencing input: naive CD4+ T cells from blood. Receptors were obtained from a young woman with type 1 diabetes. The CDR3 runs from the conserved cysteine through the conserved F or W. Fields, in order: V gene, clone size, D gene, J gene, CDR3 DNA, CDR3 protein. The D gene is left open where the match is weak. Where a row states a size, it is once, few, many or the class of an expanded clone; other rows omit it.

v_call: TRBV18
clone_size: few
d_call: TRBD2
j_call: TRBJ2-1
cdr3_nt: TGTGCCAGCTCACCACAGCGGGAGAATCCCAATGAGCAGTTCTTC
cdr3_aa: CASSPQRENPNEQFF

v_call: TRBV5-1
clone_size: NA
d_call: TRBD1
j_call: TRBJ1-4
cdr3_nt: TGCGCCAGCAGCTTAATGGAGACAGGGGGCGAAAAACTGTTTTTT
cdr3_aa: CASSLMETGGEKLFF

v_call: TRBV19
clone_size: few
d_call: TRBD2
j_call: TRBJ2-1
cdr3_nt: TGTGCCACCGGGACTAGCGGGAGAGGTGAGCAGTTCTTC
cdr3_aa: CATGTSGRGEQFF

v_call: TRBV19
clone_size: few
d_call: NA
j_call: TRBJ1-5
cdr3_nt: TGTGCCAGTACCTCAAGGGGGGGGTTCCAGCATTTT
cdr3_aa: CASTSRGGFQHF

v_call: TRBV7-3
clone_size: NA
d_call: TRBD1
j_call: TRBJ1-2
cdr3_nt: TGTGCCAGCAGCTACACAGGGGGCAGTGACTACACCTTC
cdr3_aa: CASSYTGGSDYTF

v_call: TRBV27
clone_size: NA
d_call: NA
j_call: TRBJ2-7
cdr3_nt: TGTGCCAGCAGACCCATTAAGGCAGGTCCGAGCTCCTACGAGCAGTACTTC
cdr3_aa: CASRPIKAGPSSYEQYF

v_call: TRBV30
clone_size: few
d_call: NA
j_call: TRBJ2-3
cdr3_nt: TGTGCCTGGACCTCCGGAGGGAGTATAAGCACAGATACGCAGTATTTT
cdr3_aa: CAWTSGGSISTDTQYF

v_call: TRBV14
clone_size: NA
d_call: NA
j_call: TRBJ1-1
cdr3_nt: TGTGCCAGCAGCCATTCCCTTCCTCGTCCTGAAGCTTTCTTT
cdr3_aa: CASSHSLPRPEAFF

v_call: TRBV7-2
clone_size: NA
d_call: NA
j_call: TRBJ1-5
cdr3_nt: TGTGCCAGCAGCCTAGGGTGGGGGGGCGGTAACAATCAGCCCCAGCATTTT
cdr3_aa: CASSLGWGGGNNQPQHF

v_call: TRBV6-6
clone_size: NA
d_call: TRBD2
j_call: TRBJ2-1
cdr3_nt: TGTGCCAGCAGTTTCCTAGCGGGAGGAGAGAATGAGCAGTTCTTC
cdr3_aa: CASSFLAGGENEQFF

v_call: TRBV9
clone_size: NA
d_call: TRBD1
j_call: TRBJ2-7
cdr3_nt: TGTGCCAGCAGCGTTTCGACAGGGCCCTGGGACGAGCAGTACTTC
cdr3_aa: CASSVSTGPWDEQYF

v_call: TRBV4-3
clone_size: NA
d_call: TRBD2
j_call: TRBJ2-5
cdr3_nt: TGCGCCAGCAGCCAAGGACTGACTAGCGAGGGGGAGACCCAGTACTTC
cdr3_aa: CASSQGLTSEGETQYF

v_call: TRBV9
clone_size: NA
d_call: TRBD2
j_call: TRBJ2-5
cdr3_nt: TGTGCCAGCAGCGTTTCAACTAGCGGGAGAGAGACCCAGTACTTC
cdr3_aa: CASSVSTSGRETQYF

v_call: TRBV30
clone_size: many
d_call: NA
j_call: TRBJ2-4
cdr3_nt: TGTGCCTGGGCCATTCGGGGGGCTAGTAACATTCAGTACTTC
cdr3_aa: CAWAIRGASNIQYF

v_call: TRBV7-9
clone_size: NA
d_call: NA
j_call: TRBJ1-1
cdr3_nt: TGTGCCAGCAGCCCTTTGTCTAACAGGGAAAGCACTGAAGCTTTCTTT
cdr3_aa: CASSPLSNRESTEAFF

v_call: TRBV6-6
clone_size: NA
d_call: TRBD2
j_call: TRBJ2-2
cdr3_nt: TGTGCCAGCAGACCAAGCGGGAGGATTAACACCGGGGAGCTGTTTTTT
cdr3_aa: CASRPSGRINTGELFF

v_call: TRBV9
clone_size: NA
d_call: NA
j_call: TRBJ2-3
cdr3_nt: TGTGCCAGCAGCGTAGTTGGCCATACGCAGTATTTT
cdr3_aa: CASSVVGHTQYF

v_call: TRBV30
clone_size: NA
d_call: TRBD2
j_call: TRBJ2-7
cdr3_nt: TGTGCCTGGAGTAGGGCTAGCGGGAGGTACGAGCAGTACTTC
cdr3_aa: CAWSRASGRYEQYF

v_call: TRBV5-1
clone_size: NA
d_call: TRBD1
j_call: TRBJ2-1
cdr3_nt: TGCGCCAGCAGCTTGGACCCGACAGGGGGGTCCTACAATGAGCAGTTCTTC
cdr3_aa: CASSLDPTGGSYNEQFF

v_call: TRBV29-1
clone_size: NA
d_call: NA
j_call: TRBJ1-1
cdr3_nt: TGCAGCGTTGGGAGTGTAACCTTCACTGAAGCTTTCTTT
cdr3_aa: CSVGSVTFTEAFF

v_call: TRBV7-2
clone_size: few
d_call: NA
j_call: TRBJ2-3
cdr3_nt: TGTGCCAGCAGCTTATCAGCAGATACGCAGTATTTT
cdr3_aa: CASSLSADTQYF

v_call: TRBV30
clone_size: few
d_call: NA
j_call: TRBJ1-5
cdr3_nt: TGTGCCTGGGCCCCCGGGGGGCTGGTAAATCAGCCCCAGCATTTT
cdr3_aa: CAWAPGGLVNQPQHF

v_call: TRBV11-1
clone_size: few
d_call: TRBD1
j_call: TRBJ1-5
cdr3_nt: TGTGCCAGCTCGGGACAGCCCAATCAGCCCCAGCATTTT
cdr3_aa: CASSGQPNQPQHF

v_call: TRBV25-1
clone_size: NA
d_call: NA
j_call: TRBJ1-1
cdr3_nt: TGTGCCAGCAGTGAATCCGCAGGAGAAGCTTTCTTT
cdr3_aa: CASSESAGEAFF

v_call: TRBV9
clone_size: NA
d_call: TRBD2
j_call: TRBJ2-1
cdr3_nt: TGTGCCAGCAGCCCAGAGACTAGCGGGAAGAGCTCCTACAATGAGCAGTTCTTC
cdr3_aa: CASSPETSGKSSYNEQFF

v_call: TRBV5-4
clone_size: few
d_call: TRBD2
j_call: TRBJ2-1
cdr3_nt: TGTGCCAGCAGCTTGGTGGCTAGCGGGTCGGCGGAGCAGTTCTTC
cdr3_aa: CASSLVASGSAEQFF

v_call: TRBV28
clone_size: few
d_call: NA
j_call: TRBJ1-1
cdr3_nt: TGTGCCAGCAGTTTTGGTCAGGGCAAACGAGCTTTCTTT
cdr3_aa: CASSFGQGKRAFF

v_call: TRBV2
clone_size: NA
d_call: NA
j_call: TRBJ1-5
cdr3_nt: TGTGCCAGCACCGAGGACAGCGGTGTGAATCAGCCCCAGCATTTT
cdr3_aa: CASTEDSGVNQPQHF